These 24 T cell receptor beta chains came from one sample sequenced in a study of blood T cell repertoires in COVID-19. Profiling relied on immunoSEQ multiplex PCR, and the TCRdb table lists in-frame clones only, not all of them. The table includes more than 50,000 clones, approximately 88% detected once. Input material: peripheral blood. The receptor source for this set is a human donor in a cohort sampled during active COVID-19.

The chain joins TRBV2 to TRBJ2-5; TRBD2 aligns across 8 bases. This CDR3 region has 17 residues. V was clipped by 0 bases and J by 5 bases; unmatched bases: 11. CDR1 is SNHLY and CDR2 is FYNNEI in the germline V gene. The CDR3 DNA reads TGTGCCAGCAGTGAAGCGGCCGGGGCGGGGGGTGGTGAGACCCAGTACTTC. Protein product: CASSEAAGAGGGETQYF. The full variable domain, rest sourced from reference TRBV2 and TRBJ2-5, is EPEVTQTPSHQVTQMGQEVILRCVPISNHLYFYWYRQILGQKVEFLVSFYNNEISEKSEIFDDQFSVERPDGSNFTLKIRSTKLEDSAMYFCASSEAAGAGGGETQYFGPGTRLLVL.

The chain is built from TRBV5-4 and TRBJ1-4, with 10 bases lining up with TRBD1. This CDR3 is 16 amino acids long. The ends lost 0 bases at V and 3 bases at J; junction bases unmatched: 2. Germline CDR1 reads SGHNT; CDR2 reads YYREEE (reference sequence). CDR3 sequence: CASSLGGTGANEKLFF. For the CDR3, the DNA is TGTGCCAGCAGCTTGGGGGGGACAGGGGCTAATGAAAAACTGTTTTTT.

The chain uses TRBV27 and TRBJ2-3; unclear D gene. In germline, CDR1 is MNHEY, CDR2 SMNVEV (reference sequence). Trimming pared 2 bases from V and 6 bases from J, leaving 9 bases between. The CDR3 consists of 13 residues. Here the CDR3 reads CASSLSLWDTQYF. The CDR3 DNA reads TGTGCCAGCAGTTTAAGCCTGTGGGATACGCAGTATTTT.

This chain joins TRBV3-1 (or the pseudogene TRBV3-2) and TRBJ2-6; D is possibly TRBD2 (5 bases). Germline lookup yields CDR1 LGHDT and CDR2 YNNKEL (reference sequence). This CDR3 is built from 11 residues. V was trimmed by 7 bases and J by 19 bases, leaving 17 bases between them. The CDR3 protein is CASTVGETPTF. The CDR3 DNA is TGTGCCAGCACGGTCGGGGAAACCCCAACTTTC.

The chain recombines TRBV3-1 (or the pseudogene TRBV3-2) with TRBJ2-7; 11 bases are a match to TRBD2. Trimming cost V 8 bases and J 2 bases; bases outside gene matches: 5. The CDR3 is made up of 14 amino acids. In germline, CDR1 is LGHDT, CDR2 YNNKEL (reference sequence). CDR3 sequence (DNA): TGTGCCAGCGGCAAGACTAGCGGGACCTACGAGCAGTACTTC. Translated, it gives CASGKTSGTYEQYF.

This chain connects TRBV7-2 to TRBJ1-2; possibly TRBD1 for D (5 bases). V lost 2 bases to trimming and J lost 8 bases, with 18 bases between them. CDR3 length: 15 residues. CDR1 and CDR2 from the germline V gene are SGHTA and FQGNSA. CDR3 nucleotides: TGTGCCAGCAGCTTAAGTTTAAGGGGCCCGTGGGGCTACACCTTC. It codes for CASSLSLRGPWGYTF.

The gene calls are TRBV11-3 and TRBJ2-3, with 7 bases identical to TRBD1. The trim removed 5 bases at V and 4 bases at J, leaving 6 bases unmatched. The CDR3 runs 14 residues. CDR1 SGHNT and CDR2 YENEEA come from the germline V gene. CDR3 protein: CASSLGQAADTQYF. The DNA of the CDR3 is TGTGCCAGCAGCCTTGGACAGGCTGCAGATACGCAGTATTTT.

This chain uses TRBV14 with TRBJ1-2; D might be TRBD1 (5 bases). In germline, CDR1 is SGHDN, CDR2 FVKESK. V was trimmed by 5 bases and J by 8 bases, leaving 12 bases between them. This CDR3 is 12 amino acids long. The CDR3 DNA reads as TGTGCCAGCAGCTCGAGTCGGGGGGGCTACACCTTC. Protein sequence: CASSSSRGGYTF.

This rearrangement joins TRBV5-8 to TRBJ2-5, with TRBD2 matching over 16 bases. The CDR3 extends over 16 amino acids. Trimming removed 3 bases from V and 5 bases from J; junction bases left unmatched: 4. Germline CDR1 and CDR2: SGHTS and YDEGEE. The CDR3 spells CASSSGLAGGPETQYF. In nucleotides, the CDR3 is TGTGCCAGCAGCTCGGGACTAGCGGGGGGGCCGGAGACCCAGTACTTC.

This clone appeared a single time. The chain uses TRBV2 and TRBJ1-4, with 9 bases aligning to TRBD1. Trimming removed 1 base from V and 6 bases from J; junction bases left unmatched: 3. The CDR3 sequence is 15 residues long. Germline V CDR1 and CDR2: SNHLY, FYNNEI. CDR3: CASSEDRGPYEKLFF. DNA of the CDR3: TGTGCCAGCAGTGAAGACAGGGGGCCATATGAAAAACTGTTTTTT.

The chain uses TRBV11-1 and TRBJ2-5, with 7 positions matching TRBD2. With 1 base clipped from V and 5 bases from J, the junction kept 4 bases outside the gene matches. This CDR3 is built from 14 residues. Per the germline V gene, CDR1 is SGHAT and CDR2 is FQDESV (reference sequence). DNA of the CDR3: TGTGCCAGCAGCTTAGACGGACTAGTGGAGACCCAGTACTTC. Protein sequence: CASSLDGLVETQYF.

This clone was found once. The chain is built from TRBV19 and TRBJ1-1; 8 bases are shared with TRBD1. This CDR3 has 12 amino acids. Losses at the gene ends were 8 bases for V and 6 bases for J; bases not matched to a gene: 5. CDR1 LNHDA and CDR2 SQIVND come from the germline V gene (reference sequence). CDR3 in DNA: TGTGCCAGTGGACAGGGCCACCCTGAAGCTTTCTTT. Amino acid sequence: CASGQGHPEAFF.

This clone was counted between two and nine times. The genes are TRBV6-1 and TRBJ1-5, with 8 bases aligning to TRBD1. The CDR3 sequence is 14 residues long. With V trimmed by 3 bases and J by 2 bases, 0 bases remained unmatched. Germline V lookup: CDR1 MNHNS, CDR2 SASEGT. CDR3 nucleotide sequence: TGTGCCAGCAGTGACAGGGGGCGCAATCAGCCCCAGCATTTT. Translating gives CASSDRGRNQPQHF.

The chain uses TRBV6-1 and TRBJ2-5, with TRBD2 matching over 11 bases. Germline lookup yields CDR1 MNHNS and CDR2 SASEGT. This CDR3 is 16 amino acids long. J lost 4 bases, V lost 2 bases, and 6 bases had no gene match. CDR3 sequence reads: CASSERATSGIETQYF. For the CDR3, the DNA is TGTGCCAGCAGTGAAAGGGCGACTAGCGGGATAGAGACCCAGTACTTC.

The chain has TRBV10-1 and TRBJ2-1; 14 positions match TRBD2. The germline V gene encodes CDR1 WNHNN and CDR2 SYGVQD (reference sequence). CDR3 length: 16 amino acids. Trimming took 2 bases from V and 7 from J; bases not matched to a gene: 4. CDR3 residues: CASSEGTSGRGNEQFF. The CDR3, as DNA: TGCGCCAGCAGTGAGGGGACTAGCGGGAGAGGGAATGAGCAGTTCTTC.

The rearrangement links TRBV19 to TRBJ2-2; 8 bases are shared with TRBD1. Germline V gene sequence: CDR1 LNHDA, CDR2 SQIVND (reference sequence). CDR3 size: 15 residues. The J segment lost 7 bases and the V segment lost 6 bases, leaving 10 bases of the junction unmatched. Written as DNA, the CDR3 is TGTGCCAGTAGACCCTCGGACAGGGAGGTCGGGGAGCTGTTTTTT. Protein: CASRPSDREVGELFF.

This clone has just one count. V is TRBV2 and J is TRBJ2-3; 9 bases line up with TRBD1. Germline V gives CDR1 SNHLY, CDR2 FYNNEI. The CDR3 length is 15 residues. V shed 6 bases and J 4 bases; nucleotides not matched to a gene: 8. The DNA of the CDR3 is TGTGCCAGCAGGGGACAGGGCTTAGCAGCAGATACGCAGTATTTT. Amino acid sequence: CASRGQGLAADTQYF.

This chain uses TRBV6-5 with TRBJ2-5; TRBD2 matches at 12 bases. V was pared by 8 bases and J by 5 bases, with 9 bases of the junction left unmatched. CDR3 length: 15 amino acids. The germline CDR1 and CDR2 sequences are MNHEY and SVGAGI. As DNA, the CDR3 is TGTGCCAGCTCCCCTAGACTAGCGGGAGAGGAGACCCAGTACTTC. Translation gives CASSPRLAGEETQYF.

The chain couples TRBV27 to TRBJ2-7; possibly TRBD2 for D (6 bases). V lost 2 bases and J 3 bases, leaving 11 bases between the germline ends. Germline V CDR1 and CDR2: MNHEY, SMNVEV (reference sequence). The CDR3 consists of 14 residues. This CDR3 reads CASSLAGPYYEQYF. CDR3 sequence (DNA): TGTGCCAGCAGTTTAGCGGGACCGTACTACGAGCAGTACTTC.

The gene calls are TRBV9 and TRBJ2-3; 10 bases align to TRBD2. CDR1 is SGDLS, CDR2 YYNGEE, per germline. This CDR3 comprises 16 residues. The trim removed 1 base at V and 5 bases at J, leaving 7 bases unmatched. This chain's CDR3 is CASSVSSGRALDTQYF. DNA of the CDR3: TGTGCCAGCAGCGTAAGCAGCGGGAGGGCCTTAGATACGCAGTATTTT. The variable domain in full, with the rest retrieved from reference TRBV9 and TRBJ2-3, is DSGVTQTPKHLITATGQRVTLRCSPRSGDLSVYWYQQSLDQGLQFLIQYYNGEERAKGNILERFSAQQFPDLHSELNLSSLELGDSALYFCASSVSSGRALDTQYFGPGTRLTVL.

V usage is TRBV5-4 and J usage is TRBJ2-2, with D unclear. The germline V gene has CDR1 SGHNT and CDR2 YYREEE (reference sequence). V dropped 3 bases and J dropped 0 bases, with 15 bases sitting between them. The CDR3 runs to 17 residues. DNA of the CDR3: TGTGCCAGCAGCTCCGTTCGTGGTCAGACGAACACCGGGGAGCTGTTTTTT. Translation gives CASSSVRGQTNTGELFF.

This chain connects TRBV4-3 to TRBJ2-2; 7 nucleotides align to TRBD1. CDR3 length equals 18 residues. Trimming removed 2 bases from V and 2 bases from J; junction bases left unmatched: 11. Germline CDR1 reads LGHNA; CDR2 reads YSLEER. The CDR3 DNA follows: TGCGCCAGCAGCCAAAACCCGACAGGGTACCTAAACACCGGGGAGCTGTTTTTT. This codes for CASSQNPTGYLNTGELFF.

The chain combines TRBV2 with TRBJ2-4, with 16 bases matching TRBD2. The CDR3 is made up of 16 amino acids. Germline CDR1 reads SNHLY; CDR2 reads FYNNEI. J was trimmed by 4 bases and V by 6 bases; bases with no gene match: 3. The CDR3 DNA is TGTGCCAGCAGGGGACTAGCGGGAGGGCCAAAAAACATTCAGTACTTC. This sequence encodes CASRGLAGGPKNIQYF.

J is TRBJ2-7 and V is TRBV11-2; 11 bases agree with TRBD2. Germline lookup yields CDR1 SGHAT and CDR2 FQNNGV. There are 18 residues in the CDR3. V lost 3 bases to trimming and J lost 3 bases; unmatched junction nucleotides: 13. The DNA of the CDR3 is TGTGCCAGCAGCTTCCGTAGCGGGAGGGCCTTTAACATCTACGAGCAGTACTTC. Protein product: CASSFRSGRAFNIYEQYF. The full variable domain, its missing parts supplied by reference TRBV11-2 and TRBJ2-7, is EAGVAQSPRYKIIEKRQSVAFWCNPISGHATLYWYQQILGQGPKLLIQFQNNGVVDDSQLPKDRFSAERLKGVDSTLKIQPAKLEDSAVYLCASSFRSGRAFNIYEQYFGPGTRLTVT.